This is a list of T cell receptor beta chains from one sample in a study of blood T cell repertoires in COVID-19. Libraries were prepared by immunoSEQ multiplex PCR; TCRdb keeps only in-frame clonotypes and omits some of them. The sample carries approximately 260,000 clones, roughly 86% recorded once. Sequenced material: PBMCs or T cells enriched from blood (not recorded which). The receptors were sampled from a woman between 40 and 50 years old with acute COVID-19. Both conserved end residues are part of each CDR3. Each record gives: D gene, J gene, clone size, V gene, CDR3 protein, CDR3 DNA. D genes are given only for firm matches. Size values are once, few and many counts, or a class for expanded clones, and some rows have none.

d_call: TRBD2
j_call: TRBJ2-1
clone_size: -
v_call: TRBV11-1
cdr3_aa: CASSLKGTRSYNEQFF
cdr3_nt: TGTGCCAGCAGCTTAAAAGGGACTAGGTCCTACAATGAGCAGTTCTTC

d_call: TRBD1
j_call: TRBJ2-7
clone_size: -
v_call: TRBV3-1/TRBV3-2
cdr3_aa: CASSQDGTAYEQYF
cdr3_nt: TGTGCCAGCAGCCAAGACGGGACAGCCTACGAGCAGTACTTC

d_call: TRBD2
j_call: TRBJ2-2
clone_size: -
v_call: TRBV5-4
cdr3_aa: CASSGVSAGDTGELFF
cdr3_nt: TGTGCCAGCAGCGGTGTGAGCGCGGGAGACACCGGGGAGCTGTTTTTT

d_call: -
j_call: TRBJ1-6
clone_size: -
v_call: TRBV7-8
cdr3_aa: CASSNSRIRSSPLHF
cdr3_nt: TGTGCCAGCAGTAATAGTAGAATTCGGAGTTCACCCCTCCACTTT

d_call: -
j_call: TRBJ2-1
clone_size: -
v_call: TRBV7-6
cdr3_aa: CASSFGSSYNEQFF
cdr3_nt: TGTGCCAGCAGCTTTGGGAGCTCCTACAATGAGCAGTTCTTC

d_call: TRBD2
j_call: TRBJ2-7
clone_size: -
v_call: TRBV10-1
cdr3_aa: CASSESLAGGRYEQYF
cdr3_nt: TGCGCCAGCAGTGAGTCTTTAGCGGGAGGCCGCTACGAGCAGTACTTC

d_call: -
j_call: TRBJ2-7
clone_size: once
v_call: TRBV10-1
cdr3_aa: CASSESSGYEQYF
cdr3_nt: TGCGCCAGCAGTGAGTCGTCCGGGTACGAGCAGTACTTC

d_call: TRBD1
j_call: TRBJ1-4
clone_size: -
v_call: TRBV11-2
cdr3_aa: CASSEDRGTNEKLFF
cdr3_nt: TGTGCCAGCAGCGAAGACAGGGGGACGAATGAAAAACTGTTTTTT

d_call: TRBD1
j_call: TRBJ2-7
clone_size: -
v_call: TRBV19
cdr3_aa: CASSLSGTDLYEQYF
cdr3_nt: TGTGCCAGTAGTCTCTCCGGGACAGATCTCTACGAGCAGTACTTC

d_call: -
j_call: TRBJ1-2
clone_size: -
v_call: TRBV10-3
cdr3_aa: CAISQSMTDGYTF
cdr3_nt: TGTGCCATCAGCCAAAGCATGACAGATGGCTACACCTTC

d_call: -
j_call: TRBJ2-1
clone_size: -
v_call: TRBV25-1
cdr3_aa: CASSRRDTLNNEQFF
cdr3_nt: TGTGCCAGCAGTCGTCGGGACACATTAAACAATGAGCAGTTCTTC

d_call: -
j_call: TRBJ1-1
clone_size: -
v_call: TRBV29-1
cdr3_aa: CSVRQRNTEAFF
cdr3_nt: TGCAGCGTAAGACAGAGGAACACTGAAGCTTTCTTT

d_call: -
j_call: TRBJ1-6
clone_size: -
v_call: TRBV12-3/TRBV12-4
cdr3_aa: CASSLQVNSPLHF
cdr3_nt: TGTGCCAGCAGTTTGCAGGTTAATTCACCCCTCCACTTT

d_call: -
j_call: TRBJ1-6
clone_size: -
v_call: TRBV25-1
cdr3_aa: CASRWTDNSPLHF
cdr3_nt: TGTGCCAGCAGATGGACAGATAATTCACCCCTCCACTTT

d_call: TRBD2
j_call: TRBJ2-7
clone_size: -
v_call: TRBV5-4
cdr3_aa: CASSSTGTSGYEQYF
cdr3_nt: TGTGCCAGCAGCTCGACCGGGACTAGCGGGTACGAGCAGTACTTC

d_call: -
j_call: TRBJ1-1
clone_size: -
v_call: TRBV3-1/TRBV3-2
cdr3_aa: CASSAGGALNTEAFF
cdr3_nt: TGTGCCAGCAGCGCCGGAGGGGCTTTGAACACTGAAGCTTTCTTT

d_call: -
j_call: TRBJ2-1
clone_size: -
v_call: TRBV30
cdr3_aa: CAHTPPIRQFF
cdr3_nt: TGTGCCCACACCCCCCCCATACGGCAGTTCTTC

d_call: -
j_call: TRBJ1-6
clone_size: -
v_call: TRBV7-9
cdr3_aa: CASSGGIISNSPLHF
cdr3_nt: TGTGCCAGCAGCGGGGGGATCATTTCTAATTCACCCCTCCACTTT

d_call: TRBD1
j_call: TRBJ1-2
clone_size: -
v_call: TRBV6-5
cdr3_aa: CASSYSGQESYTF
cdr3_nt: TGTGCCAGCAGTTACTCGGGACAGGAGTCCTACACCTTC

d_call: -
j_call: TRBJ1-1
clone_size: -
v_call: TRBV7-9
cdr3_aa: CASSLRQGQGAEAFF
cdr3_nt: TGTGCCAGCAGCTTAAGGCAGGGGCAAGGGGCTGAAGCTTTCTTT

d_call: -
j_call: TRBJ2-3
clone_size: -
v_call: TRBV11-3
cdr3_aa: CASSLVRGRVTDTQYF
cdr3_nt: TGTGCCAGCAGCTTAGTGCGAGGGCGGGTCACAGATACGCAGTATTTT

d_call: -
j_call: TRBJ2-7
clone_size: -
v_call: TRBV19
cdr3_aa: CASSIQQGYEQYF
cdr3_nt: TGTGCCAGTAGTATACAGCAGGGGTACGAGCAGTACTTC

d_call: TRBD1
j_call: TRBJ2-7
clone_size: once
v_call: TRBV19
cdr3_aa: CASSIGDSSYEQYF
cdr3_nt: TGTGCCAGTAGTATAGGGGACAGCTCCTACGAGCAGTACTTC

d_call: -
j_call: TRBJ2-2
clone_size: few
v_call: TRBV13
cdr3_aa: CASSDSANTGELFF
cdr3_nt: TGTGCCAGCAGCGACAGCGCGAACACCGGGGAGCTGTTTTTT